This is a list of T cell receptor beta chains from one sample in a study of shared clonotypes between healthy human individuals. Data came from immunoSEQ multiplex PCR; TCRdb stores just in-frame clones and leaves some out. The sample has just over 2,000,000 clones, roughly 94% seen once. The material sequenced was naive CD4+ T cells sorted from blood. The receptor set was obtained from a man between 18 and 29 years old in good health. The CDR3 runs from the conserved cysteine through the conserved F or W. Each record gives: V gene, J gene, clone size, D gene, CDR3 DNA, CDR3 protein. The D gene is left open where the match is weak. The listing skips clone size in some rows; elsewhere it reads once, few, many or a size class.

>TRBV12-5|TRBJ2-7|-|TRBD1
TGTGCTAGTGGCCTGGACAGGGCGAGGGAATACGAGCAGTACTTC
CASGLDRAREYEQYF
>TRBV5-4|TRBJ1-3|-|-
TGTGCCAGCAGCCGAGACAGAAACTCTGGAAACACCATATATTTT
CASSRDRNSGNTIYF
>TRBV29-1|TRBJ2-7|-|TRBD2
TGCAGCGCAACCGGGACTAGGGGCGAGCAGTACTTC
CSATGTRGEQYF
>TRBV5-1|TRBJ2-5|-|-
TGCGCCAGCAGCTTGGAGGGACACTGGACCCAAGAGACCCAGTACTTC
CASSLEGHWTQETQYF
>TRBV19|TRBJ1-6|-|-
TGTGCCAGTAGTATAGTGACCGGGACTTCGAGCTCCTATAATTCACCCCTCCACTTT
CASSIVTGTSSSYNSPLHF
>TRBV4-3|TRBJ1-2|-|TRBD1
TGCGCCAGCAGCCAAGATGACAGGGATTACTATGGCTACACCTTC
CASSQDDRDYYGYTF
>TRBV5-4|TRBJ1-2|-|TRBD1
TGTGCCAGCAGCTTGGAGGGACAGGGGGCCTATGGCTACACCTTC
CASSLEGQGAYGYTF
>TRBV6-6|TRBJ1-5|-|-
TGTGCCAGCACCGATTCCGGTCAGCCCCAGCATTTT
CASTDSGQPQHF
>TRBV7-2|TRBJ2-7|-|TRBD2
TGTGCCAGCAGCGCCCTGGGACTAGCGGGAGTAGACTACGAGCAGTACTTC
CASSALGLAGVDYEQYF
>TRBV19|TRBJ1-6|once|-
TGTGCCAGTAGTACACCCGGGACACTCGATAATTCACCCCTCCACTTT
CASSTPGTLDNSPLHF
>TRBV6-6|TRBJ2-7|-|-
TGTGCCAGCAGAAAAACTCTAACTCTCTCCTACGAGCAGTACTTC
CASRKTLTLSYEQYF
>TRBV5-1|TRBJ2-3|-|-
TGCGCCAGCAGCCAGGCCGGTAGCACAGATACGCAGTATTTT
CASSQAGSTDTQYF
>TRBV19|TRBJ1-5|once|TRBD1
TGTGCCAGTAGTGAGAGGACAGGGTTCAATCAGCCCCAGCATTTT
CASSERTGFNQPQHF
>TRBV18|TRBJ2-7|-|-
TGTGCCAGCTCACCAGCCTCCGGCTACGAGCAGTACTTC
CASSPASGYEQYF
>TRBV6-7|TRBJ2-7|-|-
TGTGCCAGCAGTTACAGAGGTCAGGGACACGAGCAGTACTTC
CASSYRGQGHEQYF
>TRBV18|TRBJ1-5|-|-
TGTGCCAGCTCACCACCGGTATCTGATAGCAATCAGCCCCAGCATTTT
CASSPPVSDSNQPQHF
>TRBV5-3|TRBJ2-7|-|TRBD2
TGTGCCAGAAGCTTGCTAGGGAGGACTAGCGGGGCCTCCTACGAGCAGTACTTC
CARSLLGRTSGASYEQYF
>TRBV5-4|TRBJ2-2|-|-
TGTGCCAGCAGCCCAAAGGGCAGGGGCGACACCGGGGAGCTGTTTTTT
CASSPKGRGDTGELFF
>TRBV7-2|TRBJ2-4|-|-
TGTGCCAGCAGTCAATGGGAGTACATTCAGTACTTC
CASSQWEYIQYF
>TRBV29-1|TRBJ2-3|-|-
TGCAGCGTTAGGGTTGGTGGGAGCACAGATACGCAGTATTTT
CSVRVGGSTDTQYF
>TRBV18|TRBJ1-3|-|-
TGTGCCAGCTCACCAACGGGTTTTAGAAACACCATATATTTT
CASSPTGFRNTIYF
>TRBV13|TRBJ2-5|-|-
TGTGCCAGCAGCGACCAAGAGACCCAGTACTTC
CASSDQETQYF
>TRBV7-9|TRBJ1-1|-|-
TGTGCCAGCAGCTTAGACAGGGTGATAGCTTTCTTT
CASSLDRVIAFF
>TRBV30|TRBJ2-7|-|TRBD1
TGTGCCTGGAGTGTCCCTATGGGACAGGGGGGCGAGCAGTACTTC
CAWSVPMGQGGEQYF
>TRBV2|TRBJ2-5|many|-
TGTGCCAGCAGCGGAGAAGAGACCCAGTACTTC
CASSGEETQYF
>TRBV21-1|TRBJ1-5|once|-
TGTGCCAGCAGCAAAGGGGGACCCGGGGACGGCAATCAGCCCCAGCATTTT
CASSKGGPGDGNQPQHF
>TRBV19|TRBJ1-1|-|-
TGTGCCAGTAGTATTAACCGGGGTGACACTGAAGCTTTCTTT
CASSINRGDTEAFF
>TRBV6-5|TRBJ2-3|-|-
TGTGCCAGCAGCCGCGGAGCGGCGACAGATACGCAGTATTTT
CASSRGAATDTQYF
>TRBV7-9|TRBJ1-3|-|TRBD1
TGTGCCAGCAGCTTAGGGCCGGACAGGGGGACCACTGGAAACACCATATATTTT
CASSLGPDRGTTGNTIYF
>TRBV5-6|TRBJ2-3|-|TRBD2
TGTGCCAGCAGCCGGGGGGACACGCAGTATTTT
CASSRGDTQYF
>TRBV10-3|TRBJ1-1|-|-
TGTGCCATCAGTGATACACAGTTGAACACTGAAGCTTTCTTT
CAISDTQLNTEAFF
>TRBV29-1|TRBJ2-7|-|-
TGCAGCGTTGAAGGGTCCTACGAGCAGTACTTC
CSVEGSYEQYF
>TRBV6-1|TRBJ1-2|many|-
TGTGCCAGCAGTGTAGGTGACAGCTATGGCTACACCTTC
CASSVGDSYGYTF
>TRBV7-2|TRBJ2-3|-|-
TGTGCCAGCAGCTTAGGCAGCACAGATACGCAGTATTTT
CASSLGSTDTQYF
>TRBV6-1|TRBJ2-3|once|-
TGTGCCAGCAGAGAGGGGGGGCTTGGGACAGATACGCAGTATTTT
CASREGGLGTDTQYF
>TRBV29-1|TRBJ2-7|-|TRBD2
TGCAGCGTTGAGGGGGCGGCTAGCGGGGTCTACGAGCAGTACTTC
CSVEGAASGVYEQYF
>TRBV2|TRBJ2-7|-|-
TGTGCCAGCACCGGGGGTGTAACCTACGAGCAGTACTTC
CASTGGVTYEQYF
>TRBV10-3|TRBJ1-2|-|-
TGTGCCATCAGTGAAATCGTAACACAGACTAACTATGGCTACACCTTC
CAISEIVTQTNYGYTF
>TRBV2|TRBJ2-5|-|-
TGTGCCAGCAGGGCGCTTTCAGAGACCCAGTACTTC
CASRALSETQYF
>TRBV5-1|TRBJ2-7|-|TRBD1
TGCGCCAGCAGCTCCGGACAGGGGGTATACTACGAGCAGTACTTC
CASSSGQGVYYEQYF
>TRBV29-1|TRBJ2-7|-|TRBD2
TGCAGCGTTGAAGTGGTCGGTAGCGGGGGGGCTCTCTCCTACGAGCAGTACTTC
CSVEVVGSGGALSYEQYF
>TRBV6-5|TRBJ2-1|once|TRBD2
TGTGCCACCTTAGGAGCGGGAACTGAGCAGTTCTTC
CATLGAGTEQFF
>TRBV19|TRBJ1-5|few|-
TGTGCCAGTCTTGGGTCTGGCAATCAGCCCCAGCATTTT
CASLGSGNQPQHF
>TRBV2|TRBJ2-5|-|-
TGTGCCAGCATATGGCTTGCTCAAGAGACCCAGTACTTC
CASIWLAQETQYF
>TRBV5-1|TRBJ2-2|-|-
TGCGCCAGCAGCTTGGACCGATTGAACACCGGGGAGCTGTTTTTT
CASSLDRLNTGELFF
>TRBV19|TRBJ1-2|few|-
TGTGCCAGCCGATGCGTGGGGTGCGGCTACACCTTC
CASRCVGCGYTF
>TRBV7-9|TRBJ1-2|-|-
TGTGCCAGCAGCCCAGGTGGAGATGGCTACACCTTC
CASSPGGDGYTF
>TRBV28|TRBJ1-6|-|-
TGTGCCAGCAGCTCGGGTCATGAGGACTCACCCCTCCACTTT
CASSSGHEDSPLHF
>TRBV2|TRBJ2-7|-|-
TGTGCCAGCAGTCCAACAGGTTACGAGCAGTACTTC
CASSPTGYEQYF
>TRBV6-1|TRBJ2-3|-|-
TGTGCCAGCAGTGTTTTAGGACAGCCCCCAGCAGATACGCAGTATTTT
CASSVLGQPPADTQYF